This TCR beta chain was sequenced for a study of T cell changes during pregnancy in multiple sclerosis (dated by TCRdb to between 2019 and 2020). Study-wide context: Changes in the T cell repertoire over the course of pregnancy were examined in this study in women with multiple sclerosis.

Receptors were amplified or captured by the immunoSEQ multiplex PCR assay. TCRdb provides this immuneACCESS table in a form limited to in-frame rearrangements. Some clones are lacking; in checked studies, under half of them reflect an unresolved V gene, and why the rest are absent is not known. The table for this sample lists tens of thousands of clones; approximately 95% of them were counted only once. 0.45% to 0.55% of the sample belongs to the ten largest clones. About this clone itself: Its antigen is not yet known. No base qualities exist here, and no much larger clone lies one base off it.

Via the germline V gene, CDR1 is SNHLY and CDR2 FYNNEI. The CDR3 starts with the cysteine, ends with the phenylalanine, and has 15 residues. Just the 45-base CDR3 DNA is kept, in frame starting at base 1. V is pared back by 4 bases and J by 2 bases, with 14 bases lying between the germline termini. The clonotype was recovered from a female donor with multiple sclerosis, enrolled in a pregnancy study. This specimen was CD4+ T cells from peripheral blood mononuclear cells, taken in the first trimester of pregnancy. Here the chain combines TRBV2 and TRBJ2-5; a tentative D call is TRBD1 (5 bases match). CDR3 region: CASSVGQGVQETQYF. The DNA reads TGTGCCAGCAGTGTCGGCCAGGGCGTACAAGAGACCCAGTACTTC. With the portions outside the CDR3 filled from the reference TRBV2 and TRBJ2-5 genes, the complete variable region becomes EPEVTQTPSHQVTQMGQEVILRCVPISNHLYFYWYRQILGQKVEFLVSFYNNEISEKSEIFDDQFSVERPDGSNFTLKIRSTKLEDSAMYFCASSVGQGVQETQYFGPGTRLLVL.